This TCR beta chain was found in a study of neurological immune-mediated disorders. The sample holds many counts of this clonotype. Via MiXCR, TCRdb re-called the 5' RACE reads, giving one row per CDR3 protein. The data show tens of thousands of distinct CDR3 sequences, with roughly 7% seen just once and 4.4% held by the top ten. Trimming left V 2 bases short and J 8 bases short, with 12 bases between. Germline CDR1 and CDR2: KGHSY and FQNENV. CDR3 size: 14 residues. The TCR originated in a woman between 40 and 50 years old in good health. This rearrangement joins TRBV16 to TRBJ1-4; tentatively, D is TRBD1 (5 bases). Material: PBMCs. The CDR3 coding sequence is TGTGCCAGCAGCCAAATTAGGGGAGGAGAAAAACTGTTTTTT. It encodes CASSQIRGGEKLFF.